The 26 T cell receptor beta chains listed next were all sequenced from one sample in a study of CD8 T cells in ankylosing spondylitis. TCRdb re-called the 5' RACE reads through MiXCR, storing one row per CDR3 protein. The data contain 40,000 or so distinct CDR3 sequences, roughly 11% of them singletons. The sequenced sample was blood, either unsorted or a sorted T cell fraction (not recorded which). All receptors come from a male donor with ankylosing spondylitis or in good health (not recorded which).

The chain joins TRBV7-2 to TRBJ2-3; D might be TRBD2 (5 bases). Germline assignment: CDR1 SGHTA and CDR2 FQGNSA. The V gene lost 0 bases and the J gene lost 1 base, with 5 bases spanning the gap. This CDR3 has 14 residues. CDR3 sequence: CASSLARGTDTQYF. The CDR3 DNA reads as TGTGCCAGCAGCTTAGCGCGGGGCACAGATACGCAGTATTTT.

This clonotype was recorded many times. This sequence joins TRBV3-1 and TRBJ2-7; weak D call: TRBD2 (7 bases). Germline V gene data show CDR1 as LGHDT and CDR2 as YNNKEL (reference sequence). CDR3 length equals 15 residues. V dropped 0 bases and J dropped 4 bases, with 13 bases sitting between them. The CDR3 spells CASSQDLAGAYEQYF. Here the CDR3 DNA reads TGTGCCAGCAGCCAAGATCTCGCGGGGGCGTACGAGCAGTACTTC.

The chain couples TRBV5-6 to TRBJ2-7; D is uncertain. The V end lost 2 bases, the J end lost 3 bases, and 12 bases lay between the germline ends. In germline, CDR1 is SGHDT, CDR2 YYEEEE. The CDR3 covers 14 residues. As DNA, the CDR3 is TGTGCCAGCAGCTTCCCGGGTAGCAACTACGAGCAGTACTTC. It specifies CASSFPGSNYEQYF.

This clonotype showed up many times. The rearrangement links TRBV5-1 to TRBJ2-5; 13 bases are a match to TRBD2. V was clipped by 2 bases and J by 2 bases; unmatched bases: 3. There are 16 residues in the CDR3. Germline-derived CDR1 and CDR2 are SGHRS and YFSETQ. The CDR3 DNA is TGCGCCAGCAGCTTACTAGCGGGGGGGGTTCAAGAGACCCAGTACTTC. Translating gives CASSLLAGGVQETQYF. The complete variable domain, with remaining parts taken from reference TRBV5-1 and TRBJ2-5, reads KAGVTQTPRYLIKTRGQQVTLSCSPISGHRSVSWYQQTPGQGLQFLFEYFSETQRNKGNFPGRFSGRQFSNSRSEMNVSTLELGDSALYLCASSLLAGGVQETQYFGPGTRLLVL.

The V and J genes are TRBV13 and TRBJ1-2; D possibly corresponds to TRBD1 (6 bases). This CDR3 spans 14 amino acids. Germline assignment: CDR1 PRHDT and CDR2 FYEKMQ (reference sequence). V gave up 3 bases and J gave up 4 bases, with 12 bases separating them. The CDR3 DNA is TGTGCCAGCAGCTTTCGGACAGCGACCTATGGCTACACCTTC. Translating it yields CASSFRTATYGYTF.

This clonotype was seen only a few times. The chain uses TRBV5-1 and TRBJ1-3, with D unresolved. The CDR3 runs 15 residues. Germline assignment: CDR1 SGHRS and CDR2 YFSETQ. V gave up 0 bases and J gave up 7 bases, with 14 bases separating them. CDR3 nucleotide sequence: TGCGCCAGCAGCTTGGCGGGCCCTGGCCCCAACACCATATATTTT. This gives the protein CASSLAGPGPNTIYF.

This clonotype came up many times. The CDR3 loop reads CASVAGGSYEQYF. The CDR3 DNA reads TGTGCCAGCGTAGCGGGGGGCTCCTACGAGCAGTACTTC. This chain connects TRBV11-2 to TRBJ2-7, with TRBD2 matching over 10 bases. Germline V gene data show CDR1 as SGHAT and CDR2 as FQNNGV. CDR3 length equals 13 residues. Trimming took 8 bases from V and 0 from J; bases not matched to a gene: 1.

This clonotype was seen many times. This chain's CDR3 is CASSLDTYQETQYF. In nucleotides, the CDR3 is TGTGCCAGCAGCTTAGACACCTACCAAGAGACCCAGTACTTC. V usage is TRBV7-7 and J usage is TRBJ2-5; D is unclear. CDR1 and CDR2 (germline): SSHAT, FNYEAQ (reference sequence). Deletions cut 1 base from V and 0 bases from J, with 6 bases between. CDR3 length equals 14 residues. Together with reference TRBV7-7 and TRBJ2-5, the CDR3 gives the full variable domain: GAGVSQSPRYKVTKRGQDVTLRCDPISSHATLYWYQQALGQGPEFLTYFNYEAQPDKSGLPSDRFSAERPEGSISTLTIQRTEQRDSAMYRCASSLDTYQETQYFGPGTRLLVL.

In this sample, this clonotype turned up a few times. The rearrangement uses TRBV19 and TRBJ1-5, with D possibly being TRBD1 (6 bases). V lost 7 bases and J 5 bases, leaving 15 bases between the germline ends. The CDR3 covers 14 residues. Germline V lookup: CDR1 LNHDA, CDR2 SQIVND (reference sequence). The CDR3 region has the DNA TGTGCCAGTAACCTCAGGGGTCTTTATCAGCCCCAGCATTTT. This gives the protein CASNLRGLYQPQHF.

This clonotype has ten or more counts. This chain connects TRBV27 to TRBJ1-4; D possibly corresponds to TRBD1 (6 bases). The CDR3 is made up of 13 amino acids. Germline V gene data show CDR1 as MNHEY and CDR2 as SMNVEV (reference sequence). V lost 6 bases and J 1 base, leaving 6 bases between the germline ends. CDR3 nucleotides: TGTGCCAGCAGGGACAGAACTAATGAAAAACTGTTTTTT. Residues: CASRDRTNEKLFF.

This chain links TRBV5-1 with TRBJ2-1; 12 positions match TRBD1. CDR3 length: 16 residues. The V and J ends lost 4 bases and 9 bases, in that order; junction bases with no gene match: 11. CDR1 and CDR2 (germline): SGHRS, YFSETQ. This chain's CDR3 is CASSLTWDRGLGEQFF. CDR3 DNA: TGCGCCAGCAGCCTGACGTGGGACAGGGGGCTTGGTGAGCAGTTCTTC.

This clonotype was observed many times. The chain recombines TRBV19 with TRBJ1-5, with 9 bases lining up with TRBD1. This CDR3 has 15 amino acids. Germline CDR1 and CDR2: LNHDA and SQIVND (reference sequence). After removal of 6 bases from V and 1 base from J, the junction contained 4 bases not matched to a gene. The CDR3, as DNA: TGTGCCAGTAGGCCGGGACAGGGAAGCAATCAGCCCCAGCATTTT. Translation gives CASRPGQGSNQPQHF. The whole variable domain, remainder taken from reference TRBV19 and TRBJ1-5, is DGGITQSPKYLFRKEGQNVTLSCEQNLNHDAMYWYRQDPGQGLRLIYYSQIVNDFQKGDIAEGYSVSREKKESFPLTVTSAQKNPTAFYLCASRPGQGSNQPQHFGDGTRLSIL.

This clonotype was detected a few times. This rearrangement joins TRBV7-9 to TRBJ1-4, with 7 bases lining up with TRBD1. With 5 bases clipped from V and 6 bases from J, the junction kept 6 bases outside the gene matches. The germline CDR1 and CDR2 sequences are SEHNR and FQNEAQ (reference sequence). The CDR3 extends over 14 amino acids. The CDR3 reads CASSLDRTDEKLFF. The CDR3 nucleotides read TGTGCCAGCAGCCTGGACAGGACTGATGAAAAACTGTTTTTT.

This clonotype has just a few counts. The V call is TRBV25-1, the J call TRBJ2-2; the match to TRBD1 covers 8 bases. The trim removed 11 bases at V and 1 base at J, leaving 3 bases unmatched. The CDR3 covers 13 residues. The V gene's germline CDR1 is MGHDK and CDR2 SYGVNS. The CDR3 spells CASGTGNTGELFF. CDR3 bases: TGTGCCTCCGGGACAGGGAACACCGGGGAGCTGTTTTTT.

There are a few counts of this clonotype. For the CDR3, the DNA is TGTGCCAGCAGTTCCCAACGCGACGGAAACTCCTACAATGAGCAGTTCTTC. Protein product: CASSSQRDGNSYNEQFF. The chain links TRBV6-5 to TRBJ2-1; D gene unclear. The germline V and J ends were trimmed by 4 bases and 0 bases, with 16 bases remaining between them. This CDR3 comprises 17 residues. CDR1 is MNHEY and CDR2 is SVGAGI in the germline V gene.

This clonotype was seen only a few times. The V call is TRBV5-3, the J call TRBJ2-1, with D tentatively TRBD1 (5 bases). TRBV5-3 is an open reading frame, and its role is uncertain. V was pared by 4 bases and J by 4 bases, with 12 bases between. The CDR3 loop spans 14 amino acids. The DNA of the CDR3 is TGTGCCAGAAGCCGATGTAGGGGTTACAATGAGCAGTTCTTC. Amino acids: CARSRCRGYNEQFF.

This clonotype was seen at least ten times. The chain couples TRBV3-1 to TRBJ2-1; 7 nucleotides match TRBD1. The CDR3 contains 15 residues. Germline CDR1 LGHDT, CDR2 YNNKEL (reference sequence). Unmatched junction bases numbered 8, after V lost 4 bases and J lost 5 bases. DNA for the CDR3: TGTGCCAGCAGCCCCCGACAGGGTCCTAACAATGAGCAGTTCTTC. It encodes CASSPRQGPNNEQFF.

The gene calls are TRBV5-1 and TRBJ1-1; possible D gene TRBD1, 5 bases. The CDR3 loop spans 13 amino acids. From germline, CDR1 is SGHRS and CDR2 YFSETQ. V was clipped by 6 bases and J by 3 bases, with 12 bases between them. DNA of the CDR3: TGCGCCAGCAAAGCCGGGGGGGACACTGAAGCTTTCTTT. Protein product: CASKAGGDTEAFF.

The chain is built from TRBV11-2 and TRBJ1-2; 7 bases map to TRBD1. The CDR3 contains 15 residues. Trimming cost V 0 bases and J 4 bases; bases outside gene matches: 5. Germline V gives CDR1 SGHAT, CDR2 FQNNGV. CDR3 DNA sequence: TGTGCCAGCAGCTTAGACCGGGGACAGTCCTATGGCTACACCTTC. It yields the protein CASSLDRGQSYGYTF.

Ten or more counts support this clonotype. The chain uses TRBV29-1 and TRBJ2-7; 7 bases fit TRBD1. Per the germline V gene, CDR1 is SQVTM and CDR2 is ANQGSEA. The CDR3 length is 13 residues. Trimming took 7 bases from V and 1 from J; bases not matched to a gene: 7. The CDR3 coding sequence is TGCAGCGCAGGCCCGACAGGGTCCTACGAGCAGTACTTC. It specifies CSAGPTGSYEQYF.

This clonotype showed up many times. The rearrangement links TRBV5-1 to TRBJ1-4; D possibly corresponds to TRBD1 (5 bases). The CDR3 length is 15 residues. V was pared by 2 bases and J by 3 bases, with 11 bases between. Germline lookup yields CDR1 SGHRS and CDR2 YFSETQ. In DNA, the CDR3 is TGCGCCAGCAGCTTAGGGACGGGATCTAATGAAAAACTGTTTTTT. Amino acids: CASSLGTGSNEKLFF.

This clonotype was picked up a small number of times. This CDR3 is CASRAIGVLTGELFF. CDR3 sequence (DNA): TGTGCCAGCAGGGCGATTGGGGTACTGACCGGGGAGCTGTTTTTT. The genes are TRBV12-3 or TRBV12-4 and TRBJ2-2, with D unclear. This CDR3 is built from 15 residues. V lost 6 bases and J 5 bases, leaving 16 bases between the germline ends.

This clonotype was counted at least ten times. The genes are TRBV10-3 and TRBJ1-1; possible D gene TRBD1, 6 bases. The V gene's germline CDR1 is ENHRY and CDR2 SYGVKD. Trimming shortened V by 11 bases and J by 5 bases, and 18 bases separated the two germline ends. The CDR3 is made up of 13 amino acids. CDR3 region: CALKQGSETEAFF. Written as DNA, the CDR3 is TGTGCCCTCAAACAGGGAAGTGAGACTGAAGCTTTCTTT.

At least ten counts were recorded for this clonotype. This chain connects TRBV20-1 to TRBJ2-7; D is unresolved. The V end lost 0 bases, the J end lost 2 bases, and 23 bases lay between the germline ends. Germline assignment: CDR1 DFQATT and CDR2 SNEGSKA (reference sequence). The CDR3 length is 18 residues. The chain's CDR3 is CSARDSRTEWPLTYEQYF. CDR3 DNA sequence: TGCAGTGCTAGAGATTCTCGGACCGAGTGGCCCCTTACCTACGAGCAGTACTTC.

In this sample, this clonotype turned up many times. The CDR3 sequence is CSARLVSGANVLTF. As DNA, the CDR3 is TGCAGCGCCCGACTGGTCTCTGGGGCCAACGTCCTGACTTTC. The chain joins TRBV29-1 to TRBJ2-6; D gene ambiguous. Germline CDR1 SQVTM, CDR2 ANQGSEA. The length of the CDR3 is 14 residues. V was trimmed by 7 bases and J by 0 bases, leaving 10 bases between them.

The CDR3 DNA follows: TGCGCCAGCGGGAAACAGGGAGGGACGGGTAATGAGCAGTTCTTC. Its protein is CASGKQGGTGNEQFF. The chain has TRBV5-1 and TRBJ2-1, with D possibly matching TRBD2 (7 bases). CDR1 is SGHRS and CDR2 is YFSETQ in the germline V gene. V was pared by 7 bases and J by 7 bases, with 21 bases between. The CDR3 has 15 residues.